This TCR beta chain appears in the sequencing data of a study of blood T cell repertoires in COVID-19. Study information: The United States, Italy and Spain were the sources of the acute and convalescent COVID-19 samples. T cells, B-cell-depleted T cells, or PBMCs supplied cDNA or gDNA.

In the original processing: Using reference gene primer amplification, nucleated cell counts were estimated. Using immunoSEQ multiplex PCR, the repertoire was profiled, and TCRdb retains in-frame clones only, with some absent. V and J calls plus clone size are reproduced from that table; the DNA served to infer D and trimming. The sample holds 200,000 to 300,000 clones, around 90% seen once. The sequence came from a woman aged 70-85 years with active or convalescent COVID-19. Sequencing input: peripheral blood.

This CDR3 is CASTWDSSNEQFF. The CDR3 nucleotides are TGTGCCAGCACCTGGGACAGCTCAAATGAGCAGTTCTTC. The chain joins TRBV12-3 or TRBV12-4 to TRBJ2-1; 7 nucleotides match TRBD1. The CDR3 loop spans 13 amino acids. Unmatched junction bases numbered 7, after V lost 7 bases and J lost 7 bases.